This T cell receptor (beta chain) derives from a study of CD8+CD57+ T cells in acquired aplastic anemia. As for the study in general: Across the sorted CD4+ and CD8+ cells, DNA amounts averaged roughly 3 ug. Study conclusions and caveats: About 30 CD8+ CDR3 sequences occurred in both the patients and the controls. The CD8+ Simpson's diversity of patients and controls was not significantly different.

Selection for sequencing was limited to patients who had shown CD8+CD57+ cell expansion by flow cytometry. The blood sampling took place in patients who had so far received no therapy. Concerning this clonotype: Its antigen is still unknown. The junction departs from germline at one end; a sequencing error may be responsible.

Germline assignment: CDR1 SSHAT and CDR2 FNYEAQ (reference sequence). The CDR3 loop spans 13 amino acids. TCR beta VDJ and CDR3 profiling used genomic DNA as template. TCRdb independently ran MiXCR on the reads; one entry per CDR3 protein. The sample carries around 200,000 distinct CDR3 sequences, 55% to 65% recorded once. The sequence derives from a human donor with aplastic anemia. Sequencing was done on a sample of sorted CD4+, CD8+, or CD8+CD57+ T cells (not recorded which) from PBMCs. The V gene is TRBV7-7, the J gene TRBJ1-1; D gene ambiguous. CDR3 nucleotide sequence: TGTGCTAGCAGCGACGGTCTCGGCACTGAAGCTTTCTTT. It translates to CASSDGLGTEAFF.